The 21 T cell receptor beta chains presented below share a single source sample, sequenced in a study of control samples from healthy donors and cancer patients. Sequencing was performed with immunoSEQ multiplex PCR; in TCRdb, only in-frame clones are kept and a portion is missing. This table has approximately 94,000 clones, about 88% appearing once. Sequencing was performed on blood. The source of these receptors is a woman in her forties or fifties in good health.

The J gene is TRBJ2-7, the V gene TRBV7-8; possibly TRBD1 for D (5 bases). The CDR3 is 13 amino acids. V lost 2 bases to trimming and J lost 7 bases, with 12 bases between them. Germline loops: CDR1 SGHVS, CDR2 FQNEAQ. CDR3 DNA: TGTGCCAGCAGCTTAAGGATAGGGGTTGAGCAGTACTTC. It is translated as CASSLRIGVEQYF.

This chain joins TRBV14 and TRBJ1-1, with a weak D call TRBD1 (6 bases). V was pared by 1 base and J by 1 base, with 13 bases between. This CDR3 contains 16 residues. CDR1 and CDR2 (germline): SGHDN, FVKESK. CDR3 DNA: TGTGCCAGCAGCCAAGTAGGTCGGGGGGCGAACACTGAAGCTTTCTTT. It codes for CASSQVGRGANTEAFF. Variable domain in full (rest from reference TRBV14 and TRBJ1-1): EAGVTQFPSHSVIEKGQTVTLRCDPISGHDNLYWYRRVMGKEIKFLLHFVKESKQDESGMPNNRFLAERTGGTYSTLKVQPAELEDSGVYFCASSQVGRGANTEAFFGQGTRLTVV.

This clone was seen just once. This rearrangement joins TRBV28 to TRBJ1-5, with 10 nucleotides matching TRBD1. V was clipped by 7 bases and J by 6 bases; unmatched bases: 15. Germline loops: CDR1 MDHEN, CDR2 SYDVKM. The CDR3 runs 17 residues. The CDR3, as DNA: TGTGCCAGCACCAGGACCAGGAGGACAGGGGGGAGTCAGCCCCAGCATTTT. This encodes CASTRTRRTGGSQPQHF.

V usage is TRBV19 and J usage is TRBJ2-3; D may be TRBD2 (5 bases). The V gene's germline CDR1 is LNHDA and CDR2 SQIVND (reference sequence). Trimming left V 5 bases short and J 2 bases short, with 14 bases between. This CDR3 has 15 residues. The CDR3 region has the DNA TGTGCCAGTAGTCCCGCGGCCGGGATCACAGATACGCAGTATTTT. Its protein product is CASSPAAGITDTQYF.

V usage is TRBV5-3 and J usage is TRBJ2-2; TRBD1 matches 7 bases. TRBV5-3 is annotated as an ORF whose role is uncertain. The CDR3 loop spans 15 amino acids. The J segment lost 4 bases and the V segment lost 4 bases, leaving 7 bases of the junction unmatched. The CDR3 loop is CARSPRDRLTGELFF. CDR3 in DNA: TGTGCCAGAAGCCCTCGGGACAGACTCACCGGGGAGCTGTTTTTT.

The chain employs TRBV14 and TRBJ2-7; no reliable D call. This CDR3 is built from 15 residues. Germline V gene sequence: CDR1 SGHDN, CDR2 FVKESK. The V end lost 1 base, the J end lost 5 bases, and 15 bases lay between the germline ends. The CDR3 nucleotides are TGTGCCAGCAGCCAAGCTTCCCCAGGCTGGCACGAGCAGTACTTC. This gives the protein CASSQASPGWHEQYF.

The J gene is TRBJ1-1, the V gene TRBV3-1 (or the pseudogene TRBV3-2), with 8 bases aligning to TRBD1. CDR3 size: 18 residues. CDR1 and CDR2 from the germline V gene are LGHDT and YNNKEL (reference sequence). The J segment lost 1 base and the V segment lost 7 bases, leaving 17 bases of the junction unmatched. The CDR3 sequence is CASTSLEAGGVGNTEAFF. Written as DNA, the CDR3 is TGTGCCAGCACCTCACTCGAGGCAGGGGGCGTTGGGAACACTGAAGCTTTCTTT.

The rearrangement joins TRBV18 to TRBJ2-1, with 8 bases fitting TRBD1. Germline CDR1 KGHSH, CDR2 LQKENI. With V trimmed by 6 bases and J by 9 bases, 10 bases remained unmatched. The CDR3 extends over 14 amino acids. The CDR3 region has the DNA TGTGCCAGCTCCGGACAGGGATTAGGAGGTGAGCAGTTCTTC. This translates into CASSGQGLGGEQFF.

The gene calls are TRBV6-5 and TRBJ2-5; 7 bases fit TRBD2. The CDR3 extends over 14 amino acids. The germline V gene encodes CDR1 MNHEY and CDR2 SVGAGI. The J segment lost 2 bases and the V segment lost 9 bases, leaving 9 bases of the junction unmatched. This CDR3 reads CASSAGRVQETQYF. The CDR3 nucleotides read TGTGCCAGTTCGGCAGGGAGGGTTCAAGAGACCCAGTACTTC.

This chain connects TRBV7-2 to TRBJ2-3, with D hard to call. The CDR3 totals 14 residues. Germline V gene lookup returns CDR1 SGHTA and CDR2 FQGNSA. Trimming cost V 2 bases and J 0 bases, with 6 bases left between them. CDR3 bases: TGTGCCAGCAGCTTAAGGGTGAGCACAGATACGCAGTATTTT. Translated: CASSLRVSTDTQYF.

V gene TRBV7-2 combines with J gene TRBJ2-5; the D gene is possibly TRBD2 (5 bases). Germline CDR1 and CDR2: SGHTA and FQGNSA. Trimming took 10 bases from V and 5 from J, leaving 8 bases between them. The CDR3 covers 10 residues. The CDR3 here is CATGDETQYF. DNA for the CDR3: TGTGCCACCGGGGATGAGACCCAGTACTTC.

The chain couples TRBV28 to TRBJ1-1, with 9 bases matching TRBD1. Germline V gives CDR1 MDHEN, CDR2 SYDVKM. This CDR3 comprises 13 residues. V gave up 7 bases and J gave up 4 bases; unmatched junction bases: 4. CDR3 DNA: TGTGCCAGCAAACAGGGGGCGATCACTGAAGCTTTCTTT. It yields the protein CASKQGAITEAFF.

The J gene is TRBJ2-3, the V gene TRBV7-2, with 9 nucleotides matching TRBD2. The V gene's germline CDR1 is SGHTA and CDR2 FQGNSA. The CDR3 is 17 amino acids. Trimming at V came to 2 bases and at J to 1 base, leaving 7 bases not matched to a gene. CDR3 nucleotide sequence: TGTGCCAGCAGCTTACGTCGAAGCGGGGGGCGCACAGATACGCAGTATTTT. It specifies CASSLRRSGGRTDTQYF. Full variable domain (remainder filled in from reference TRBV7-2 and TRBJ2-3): GAGVSQSPSNKVTEKGKDVELRCDPISGHTALYWYRQSLGQGLEFLIYFQGNSAPDKSGLPSDRFSAERTGGSVSTLTIQRTQQEDSAVYLCASSLRRSGGRTDTQYFGPGTRLTVL.

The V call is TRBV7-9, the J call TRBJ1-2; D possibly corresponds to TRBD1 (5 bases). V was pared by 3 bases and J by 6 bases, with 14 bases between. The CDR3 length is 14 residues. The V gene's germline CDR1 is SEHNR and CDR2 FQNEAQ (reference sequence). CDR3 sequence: CASSFSIRGDGYTF. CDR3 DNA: TGTGCCAGCAGCTTCTCAATAAGGGGTGATGGCTACACCTTC.

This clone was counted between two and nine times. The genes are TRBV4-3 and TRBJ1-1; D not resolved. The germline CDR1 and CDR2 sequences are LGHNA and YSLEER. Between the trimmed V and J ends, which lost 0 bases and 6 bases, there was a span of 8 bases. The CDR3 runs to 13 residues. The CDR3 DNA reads TGCGCCAGCAGCCAAGATTTAGGATCTGAAGCTTTCTTT. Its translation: CASSQDLGSEAFF.

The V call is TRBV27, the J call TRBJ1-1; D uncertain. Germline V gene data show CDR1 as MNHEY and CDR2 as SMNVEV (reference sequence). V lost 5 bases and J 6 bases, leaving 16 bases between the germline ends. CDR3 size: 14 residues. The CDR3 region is CASSERRYQPEAFF. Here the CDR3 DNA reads TGTGCCAGCAGTGAAAGGCGATACCAACCTGAAGCTTTCTTT.

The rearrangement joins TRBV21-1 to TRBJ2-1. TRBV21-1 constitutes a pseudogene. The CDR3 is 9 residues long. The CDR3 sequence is CASRTEQFF. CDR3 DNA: TGTGCCAGCCGAACCGAGCAGTTCTTC.

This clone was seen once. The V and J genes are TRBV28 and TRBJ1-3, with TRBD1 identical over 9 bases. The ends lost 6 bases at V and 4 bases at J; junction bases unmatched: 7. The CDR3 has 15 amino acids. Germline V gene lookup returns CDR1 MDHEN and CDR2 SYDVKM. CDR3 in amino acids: CASSPTGGSGNTIYF. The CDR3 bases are TGTGCCAGCAGCCCAACAGGGGGCTCGGGAAACACCATATATTTT.

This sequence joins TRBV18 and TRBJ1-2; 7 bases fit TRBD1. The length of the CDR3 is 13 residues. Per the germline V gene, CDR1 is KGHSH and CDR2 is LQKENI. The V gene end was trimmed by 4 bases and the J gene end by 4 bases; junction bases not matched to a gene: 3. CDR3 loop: CASSQGAGYGYTF. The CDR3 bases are TGTGCCAGCTCACAGGGGGCTGGCTATGGCTACACCTTC.

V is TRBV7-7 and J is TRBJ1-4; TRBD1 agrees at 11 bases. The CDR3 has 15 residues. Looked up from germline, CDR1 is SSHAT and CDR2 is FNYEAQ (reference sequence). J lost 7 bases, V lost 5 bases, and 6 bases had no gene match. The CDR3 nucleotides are TGTGCCAGCAGCCTCAGGACAGGGGGCACTGAAAAACTGTTTTTT. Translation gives CASSLRTGGTEKLFF.

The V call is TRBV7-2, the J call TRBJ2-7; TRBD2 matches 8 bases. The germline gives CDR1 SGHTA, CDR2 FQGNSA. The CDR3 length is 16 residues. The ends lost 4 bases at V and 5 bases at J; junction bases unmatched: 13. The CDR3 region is CASSSQAGTREHEQYF. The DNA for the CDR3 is TGTGCCAGCAGCTCGCAAGCCGGGACTAGAGAGCACGAGCAGTACTTC.